These 2 T cell receptor beta chains originate from one sample sequenced in a study of blood T cell repertoires in COVID-19. TCRdb's table, derived via immunoSEQ multiplex PCR, lists solely in-frame clones and lacks some. The data contain about 350,000 clones, about 88% of them singletons. The sample was PBMCs or T cells enriched from blood (not recorded which). These receptors were taken from a woman aged 25-40 years who had recovered from COVID-19.

This rearrangement joins TRBV9 to TRBJ1-4; TRBD1 agrees at 7 bases. Germline CDR1 and CDR2: SGDLS and YYNGEE. V shed 4 bases, J shed 7 bases, and the junction held 10 bases outside the gene matches. CDR3 length: 15 amino acids. The CDR3 reads CASSTGTAIGEKLFF. CDR3 bases: TGTGCCAGCAGCACCGGGACAGCGATCGGTGAAAAACTGTTTTTT.

The chain links TRBV7-9 to TRBJ2-3; TRBD2 aligns across 8 bases. Germline CDR1 SEHNR, CDR2 FQNEAQ (reference sequence). The CDR3 length is 16 residues. V shed 5 bases and J 2 bases; nucleotides not matched to a gene: 9. CDR3 coding DNA: TGTGCCAGCAGCCCCCCGGGGGGGCGCATCACAGATACGCAGTATTTT. Residues: CASSPPGGRITDTQYF.